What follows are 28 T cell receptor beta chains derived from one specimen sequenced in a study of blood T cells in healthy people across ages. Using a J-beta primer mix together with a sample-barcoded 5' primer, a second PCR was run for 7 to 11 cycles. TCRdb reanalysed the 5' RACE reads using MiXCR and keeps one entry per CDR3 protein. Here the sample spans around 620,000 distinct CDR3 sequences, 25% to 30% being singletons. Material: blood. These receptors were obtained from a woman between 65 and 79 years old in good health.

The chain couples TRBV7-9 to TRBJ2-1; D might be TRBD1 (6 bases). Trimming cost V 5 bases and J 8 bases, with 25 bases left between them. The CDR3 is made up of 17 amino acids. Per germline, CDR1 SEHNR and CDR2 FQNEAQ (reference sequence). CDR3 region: CASSPTYPNRDADEQFF. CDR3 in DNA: TGTGCCAGCAGCCCTACGTATCCTAACAGGGATGCGGATGAGCAGTTCTTC.

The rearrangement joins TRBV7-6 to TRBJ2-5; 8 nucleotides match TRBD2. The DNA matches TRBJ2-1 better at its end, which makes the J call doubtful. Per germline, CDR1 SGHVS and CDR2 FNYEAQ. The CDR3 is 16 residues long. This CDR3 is CASSIQRGGLYNEQFF. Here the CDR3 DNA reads TGTGCCAGCAGCATACAACGGGGGGGTCTCTACAATGAGCAGTTCTTC.

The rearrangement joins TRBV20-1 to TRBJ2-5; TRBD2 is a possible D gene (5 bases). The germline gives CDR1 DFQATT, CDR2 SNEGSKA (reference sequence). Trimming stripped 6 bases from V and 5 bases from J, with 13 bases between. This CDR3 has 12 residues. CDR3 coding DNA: TGCAGTGCCGACTCACGCGGGGAGACCCAGTACTTC. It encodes CSADSRGETQYF.

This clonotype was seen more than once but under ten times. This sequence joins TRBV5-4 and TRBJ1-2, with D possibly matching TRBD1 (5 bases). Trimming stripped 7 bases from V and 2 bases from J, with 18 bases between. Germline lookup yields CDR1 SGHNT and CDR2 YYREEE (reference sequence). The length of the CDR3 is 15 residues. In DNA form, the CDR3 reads TGTGCCAGCTTTTCGGCGGGCAAGGGGAACTATGGCTACACCTTC. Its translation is CASFSAGKGNYGYTF.

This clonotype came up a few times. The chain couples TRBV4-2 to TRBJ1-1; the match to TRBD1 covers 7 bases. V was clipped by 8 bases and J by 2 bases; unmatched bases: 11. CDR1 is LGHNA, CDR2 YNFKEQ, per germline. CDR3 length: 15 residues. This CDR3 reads CASSWRDSLNTEAFF. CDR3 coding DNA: TGTGCCAGCTCCTGGCGGGACAGCCTAAACACTGAAGCTTTCTTT.

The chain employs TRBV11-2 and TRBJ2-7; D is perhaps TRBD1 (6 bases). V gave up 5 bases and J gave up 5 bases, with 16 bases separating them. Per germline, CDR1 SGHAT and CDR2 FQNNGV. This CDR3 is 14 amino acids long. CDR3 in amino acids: CASSPANRANEQYF. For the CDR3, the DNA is TGTGCCAGCAGCCCAGCAAACAGGGCTAACGAGCAGTACTTC.

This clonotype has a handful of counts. In DNA form, the CDR3 reads TGTGCCAGCAGTTACTCATCTCGGGGAAACACCATATATTTT. Its translation: CASSYSSRGNTIYF. The chain joins TRBV6-5 to TRBJ1-3; D gene uncertain. The CDR3 is 14 amino acids. The ends were cut back, 0 bases at V and 4 bases at J, with 7 bases in the middle. Germline CDR1 and CDR2: MNHEY and SVGAGI.

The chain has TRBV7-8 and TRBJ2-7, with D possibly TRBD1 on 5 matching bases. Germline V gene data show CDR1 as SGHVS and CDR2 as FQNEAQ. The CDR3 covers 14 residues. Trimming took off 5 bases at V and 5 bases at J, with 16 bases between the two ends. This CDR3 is CASSPDGARDEQYF. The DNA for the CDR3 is TGTGCCAGCAGCCCAGACGGAGCCAGGGACGAGCAGTACTTC.

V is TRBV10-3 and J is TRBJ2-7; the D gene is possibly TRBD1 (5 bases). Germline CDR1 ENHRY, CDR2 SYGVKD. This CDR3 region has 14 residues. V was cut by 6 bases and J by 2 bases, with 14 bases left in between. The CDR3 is CAIRGQAFTYEQYF. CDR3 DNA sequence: TGTGCCATCAGGGGGCAGGCCTTCACCTACGAGCAGTACTTC.

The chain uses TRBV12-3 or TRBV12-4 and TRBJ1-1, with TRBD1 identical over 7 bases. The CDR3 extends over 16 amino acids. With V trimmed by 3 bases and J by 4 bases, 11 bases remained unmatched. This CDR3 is CASSLGTGVGSTEAFF. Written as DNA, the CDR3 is TGTGCCAGCAGTTTGGGAACAGGGGTGGGGAGCACTGAAGCTTTCTTT.

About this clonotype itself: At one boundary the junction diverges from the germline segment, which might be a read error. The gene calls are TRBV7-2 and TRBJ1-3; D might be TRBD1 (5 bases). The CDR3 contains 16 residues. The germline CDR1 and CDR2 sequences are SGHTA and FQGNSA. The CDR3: CASSVQGRLSGDTIYF. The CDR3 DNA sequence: TGTGCCAGCAGCGTCCAGGGAAGATTGTCTGGAGACACCATATATTTT.

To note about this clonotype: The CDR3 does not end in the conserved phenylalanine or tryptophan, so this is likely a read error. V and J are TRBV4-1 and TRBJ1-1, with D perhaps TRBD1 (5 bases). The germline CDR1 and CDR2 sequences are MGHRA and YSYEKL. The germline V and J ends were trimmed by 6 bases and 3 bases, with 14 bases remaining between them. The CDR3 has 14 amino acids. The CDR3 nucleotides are TGCGCCAGCAGGTTCGGGACGTTAGACACTGAAGCTTTCATT. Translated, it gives CASRFGTLDTEAFI.

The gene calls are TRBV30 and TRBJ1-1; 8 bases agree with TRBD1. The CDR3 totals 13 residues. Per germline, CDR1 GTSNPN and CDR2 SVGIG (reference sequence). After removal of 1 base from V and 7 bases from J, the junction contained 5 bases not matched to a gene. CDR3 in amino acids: CAWSETGEGEAFF. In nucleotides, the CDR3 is TGTGCCTGGAGTGAGACAGGGGAGGGTGAAGCTTTCTTT.

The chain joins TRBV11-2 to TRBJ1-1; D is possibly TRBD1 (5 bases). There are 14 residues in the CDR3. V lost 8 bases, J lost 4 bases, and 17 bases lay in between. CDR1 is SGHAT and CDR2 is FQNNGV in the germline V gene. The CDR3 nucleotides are TGTGCCAGCCGCGAGTGGGGGTCTGGCACTGAAGCTTTCTTT. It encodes CASREWGSGTEAFF.

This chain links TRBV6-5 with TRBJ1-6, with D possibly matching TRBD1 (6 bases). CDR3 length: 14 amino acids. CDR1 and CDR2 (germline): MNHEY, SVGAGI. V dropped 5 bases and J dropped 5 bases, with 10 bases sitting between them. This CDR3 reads CASSRQADNSPLHF. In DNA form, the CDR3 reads TGTGCCAGCAGTCGACAGGCAGATAATTCACCCCTCCACTTT.

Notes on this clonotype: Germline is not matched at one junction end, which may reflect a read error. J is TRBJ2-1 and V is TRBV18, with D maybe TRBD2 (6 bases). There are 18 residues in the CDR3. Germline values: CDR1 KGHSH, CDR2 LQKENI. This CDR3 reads CAGSPQRRDPPRHNEQFF. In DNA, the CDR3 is TGTGCCGGCTCACCACAACGGAGGGACCCCCCTCGTCACAATGAGCAGTTCTTC.

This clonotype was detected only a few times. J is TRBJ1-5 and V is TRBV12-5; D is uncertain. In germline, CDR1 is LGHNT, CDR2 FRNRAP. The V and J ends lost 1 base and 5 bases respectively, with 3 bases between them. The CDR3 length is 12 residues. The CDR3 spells CASGLGYQPQHF. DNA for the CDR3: TGTGCTAGTGGTTTGGGCTATCAGCCCCAGCATTTT.

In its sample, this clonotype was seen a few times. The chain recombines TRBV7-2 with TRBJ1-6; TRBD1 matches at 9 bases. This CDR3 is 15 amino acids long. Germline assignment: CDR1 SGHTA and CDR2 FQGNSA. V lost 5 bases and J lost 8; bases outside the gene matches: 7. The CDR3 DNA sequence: TGTGCCAGCAGCATCGGACAGGGGATGGATTCACCCCTCCACTTT. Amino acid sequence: CASSIGQGMDSPLHF.

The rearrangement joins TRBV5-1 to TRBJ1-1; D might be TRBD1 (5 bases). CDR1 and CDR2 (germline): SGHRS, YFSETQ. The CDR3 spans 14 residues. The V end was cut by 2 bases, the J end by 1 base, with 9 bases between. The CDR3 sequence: CASSFVGTNTEAFF. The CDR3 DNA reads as TGCGCCAGCAGCTTCGTCGGGACGAACACTGAAGCTTTCTTT.

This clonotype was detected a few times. CDR3 sequence reads: CASSESQGLGETQYF. The CDR3 DNA is TGTGCCAGCAGCGAGAGCCAGGGATTGGGAGAGACCCAGTACTTC. The V call is TRBV9, the J call TRBJ2-5; weak D call: TRBD1 (5 bases). With 3 bases removed from V and 4 bases from J, the gap between germline ends came to 16 bases. Per the germline V gene, CDR1 is SGDLS and CDR2 is YYNGEE. CDR3 length: 15 amino acids.

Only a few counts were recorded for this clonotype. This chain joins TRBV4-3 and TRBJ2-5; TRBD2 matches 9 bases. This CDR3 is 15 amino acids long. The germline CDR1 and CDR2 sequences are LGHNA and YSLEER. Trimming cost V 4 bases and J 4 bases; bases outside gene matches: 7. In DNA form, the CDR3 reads TGCGCCAGCAGCCCTCGGCGGACTAGCGTAGAGACCCAGTACTTC. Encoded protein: CASSPRRTSVETQYF.

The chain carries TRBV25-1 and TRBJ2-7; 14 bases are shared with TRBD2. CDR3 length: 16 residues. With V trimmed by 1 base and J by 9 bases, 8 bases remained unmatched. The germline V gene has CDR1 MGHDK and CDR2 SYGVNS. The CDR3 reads CASSEWGLAGVNGQYF. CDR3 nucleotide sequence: TGTGCCAGCAGTGAATGGGGACTAGCGGGAGTAAATGGGCAGTACTTC.

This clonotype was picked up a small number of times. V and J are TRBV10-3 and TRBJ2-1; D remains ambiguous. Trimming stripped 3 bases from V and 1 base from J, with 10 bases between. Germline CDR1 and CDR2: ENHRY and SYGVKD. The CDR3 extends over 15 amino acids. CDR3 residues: CAISDKPLSYNEQFF. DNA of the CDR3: TGTGCCATCAGTGATAAGCCGCTTTCCTACAATGAGCAGTTCTTC.

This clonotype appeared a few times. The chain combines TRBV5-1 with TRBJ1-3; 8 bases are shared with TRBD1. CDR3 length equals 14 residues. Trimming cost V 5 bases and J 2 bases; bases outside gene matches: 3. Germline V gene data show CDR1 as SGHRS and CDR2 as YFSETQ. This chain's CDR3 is CASRSTGAGNTIYF. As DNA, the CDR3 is TGCGCCAGCAGATCGACAGGGGCTGGAAACACCATATATTTT.

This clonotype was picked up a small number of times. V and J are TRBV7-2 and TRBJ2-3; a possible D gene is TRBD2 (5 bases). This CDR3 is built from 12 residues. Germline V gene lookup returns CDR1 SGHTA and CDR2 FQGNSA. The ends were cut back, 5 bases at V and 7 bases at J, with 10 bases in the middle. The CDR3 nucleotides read TGTGCCAGCAGCCCCCGAGGGTATACGCAGTATTTT. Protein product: CASSPRGYTQYF.

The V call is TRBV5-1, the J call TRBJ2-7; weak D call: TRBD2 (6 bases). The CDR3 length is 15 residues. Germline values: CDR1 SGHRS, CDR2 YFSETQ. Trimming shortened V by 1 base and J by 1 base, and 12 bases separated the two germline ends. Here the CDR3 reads CASSLRGLTSYEQYF. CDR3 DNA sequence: TGCGCCAGCAGCTTGAGGGGACTGACATCCTACGAGCAGTACTTC. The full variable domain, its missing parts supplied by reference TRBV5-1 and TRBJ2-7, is KAGVTQTPRYLIKTRGQQVTLSCSPISGHRSVSWYQQTPGQGLQFLFEYFSETQRNKGNFPGRFSGRQFSNSRSEMNVSTLELGDSALYLCASSLRGLTSYEQYFGPGTRLTVT.

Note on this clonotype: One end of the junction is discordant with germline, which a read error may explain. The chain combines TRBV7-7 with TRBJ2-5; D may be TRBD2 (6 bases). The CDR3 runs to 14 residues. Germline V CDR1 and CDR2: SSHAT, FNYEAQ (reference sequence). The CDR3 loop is CASSLGGGEKTQYF. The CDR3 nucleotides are TGCGCCAGCAGCTTAGGAGGCGGGGAGAAGACCCAGTACTTC.

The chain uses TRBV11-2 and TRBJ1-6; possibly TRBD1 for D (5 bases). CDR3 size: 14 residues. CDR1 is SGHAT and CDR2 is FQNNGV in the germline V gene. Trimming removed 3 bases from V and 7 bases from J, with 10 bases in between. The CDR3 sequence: CASSFGGPNSPLHF. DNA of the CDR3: TGTGCCAGCAGCTTTGGGGGACCGAATTCACCCCTCCACTTT.